Reported below is one TCR beta chain. Its cognate antigen is unknown. Unique molecular identifiers were used to barcode this TCRbeta library. TCRdb re-called the PCR reads through MiXCR, storing one row per CDR3 protein. The sample lists about 580,000 distinct CDR3 sequences; approximately 22% were seen once. The data originate from a study of T-cell reconstitution after alpha-beta-depleted transplantation in children. Study findings and constraints: After transplant, high TCRbeta diversity at day 60 in some patients arose from surviving recipient T cells and thymic progenitors. Expanded graft clones, several hundred of them, were reportedly the source of alpha-beta T cells about two months after transplant. Fresh T-cell production supplied most of the T-cell counts and diversity seen one year after transplant.

The CDR3 is made up of 15 amino acids. Germline V CDR1 and CDR2: SGHNT, YYREEE (reference sequence). The V and J ends lost 2 bases and 4 bases, in that order; junction bases with no gene match: 7. This clonotype was sampled from a boy less than two years old who had a stem cell transplant for acute myeloid leukemia, so the T cells may come from the graft donor. The chain couples TRBV5-4 to TRBJ2-7; 9 nucleotides match TRBD2. This sample comprised PBMCs, mostly from graft donor cells, obtained 360 days after TCRalphabeta/CD19-depleted stem cell transplant. CDR3 DNA: TGTGCCAGCAGCTTTGCGGCTAGCGGGAAATACGAGCAGTACTTC. Its translation: CASSFAASGKYEQYF. The complete variable domain, with remaining parts taken from reference TRBV5-4 and TRBJ2-7, reads ETGVTQSPTHLIKTRGQQVTLRCSSQSGHNTVSWYQQALGQGPQFIFQYYREEENGRGNFPPRFSGLQFPNYSSELNVNALELDDSALYLCASSFAASGKYEQYFGPGTRLTVT.